This paragraph covers one TCR beta chain sequence. Its specific antigen is unknown. The record has no base qualities; no much larger clone is one base away. This entry comes from a study of cytomegalovirus exposure and HLA in healthy donors (dated by TCRdb to the late 2010s). Broadly, across the study: According to an earlier analysis of a few hundred of the donors, about 180 million T cells yielded approximately 120 million unique TCR beta sequences and approximately 300 Gb of sequence data. Rather than using new phenotypic data, the later analysis identified candidate immune exposures from TCR beta sequences and from how often those sequences occurred across donors. Donor age, sex, ethnicity and CMV serostatus were collected together with the repertoire data. A later analysis re-examined previously published TCR beta repertoires from roughly 650 donors and added high-resolution HLA genotyping to investigate patterns of TCR occurrence. Among about 400 genotyped donors of the cohort, an average of about 220,000 unique TCR beta nucleotide sequences was sequenced per donor, of which about 19% were non-productive. Class I and class II HLA loci were covered by the typing at four-digit resolution. The study aimed to test whether cataloging public T cell receptors could reveal signatures of past pathogen exposure. To decide whether each TCR beta V gene segment behaved as functional or pseudogenic, an earlier analysis of some 600 of the donors relied on high-throughput TCR beta sequencing. Along with the approximately 620-subject first cohort, a separate validation cohort of about 110 different subjects was used. The study combined high-throughput TCR immunosequencing, statistical association of individual TCRs with disease status, and machine learning to predict cytomegalovirus infection status. Using immunosequencing, the study profiled T cell repertoires from 500 to 800 subjects and related those repertoires to cytomegalovirus serostatus. Roughly 300 gigabases of sequencing data and around 85 million unique TCR sequences made up an early release that covered roughly 670 HLA-typed donors. Five DR-DQ haplotypes were treated as single units for association and clustering because of strong linkage in the cohort. Of the roughly 420 genotyped donors, 81% were placed in the genetic ancestry cluster associated with self-reported Caucasian donors. A later genetic analysis used genome-wide SNP genotypes for about three fifths of the 666 donors, treating that subset as a discovery cohort. Every repertoire in the discovery cohort had been generated on one and the same sequencing platform. The number of typed donors differed by locus: about 620-640 for A, B, C, DRB1 and DQB1; some 500 for DQA1; approximately 610 for DPA1; and roughly 470 for DPB1. Results and caveats for the whole study, not just this receptor: It was suggested by the authors that the approach could potentially be generalized to other disease states and immunological phenotypes. Correlated functional status among segregating V segments might be attributable to linkage disequilibrium, but an unknown experimental factor could not be ruled out. A further reported finding was that TCR beta sequences accurately predicted the HLA-A and HLA-B alleles for most subjects in the first cohort. According to a later analysis, TCR association rates differed among HLA loci, with DRB1 alleles showing the most associated TCRs and HLA-C alleles showing the fewest. While some public TCRs were present in many individuals, most TCR sequences turned up only very rarely across donors. The earlier analysis of around 600 of the donors excluded roughly 16 rarely observed V segments, including chromosome 9 orphons, because counts were too low. Compared with the roughly 600-donor mean, donors in an Asian-associated ancestry cluster had fewer N-insertions in productive TCRs, according to a later genetic analysis. Roughly uniform sequencing depth across donors was assumed in presence/absence analyses, although this assumption may not hold. A later analysis found that most CMV-associated TCR beta chains appeared HLA-restricted, with HLA associations seemingly driven largely by CMV exposure. In a later analysis, HLA-associated TCR beta chains showed more clonal expansion and lower generation probabilities than non-associated chains that were equally common. A few of the identified cytomegalovirus-associated TCR beta chains were confirmed in vitro to be specific for cytomegalovirus antigens. The sequencing pipeline was judged likely to have produced a cluster of highly shared sequence variants as a technical artifact. Broadly in line with IMGT annotations, most TCR beta V segments showed up in productive rearrangements about 87% or about 30% of the time in an earlier analysis of several hundred of the donors. Some IMGT-functional V segments, including TRBV6-2 and TRBV6-3, could not be told apart with the 87-base-pair reads, so those segments were excluded. In a later analysis, several top co-occurrence clusters were reported to appear linked to parvovirus B19, influenza, CMV and Epstein-Barr virus. The classifier was reported to diagnose cytomegalovirus status with high specificity and sensitivity in both the original and validation cohorts. The only immune exposure information available for the cohort was CMV serostatus. A total of roughly 160 TCR beta chains were listed by the study as associated with cytomegalovirus. A later genetic analysis associated a missense DCLRE1C variant with V-gene and J-gene trimming of TCR beta chains, and an independent cohort replicated the association. Assigning TCR associations to individual alleles was difficult when HLA alleles, especially DR and DQ, strongly co-occurred. In this cohort, only TCR beta chains were sequenced, and detectable features were limited by the absence of alpha or paired-chain data. A later analysis associated about 17,000 TCR beta sequences with specific HLA alleles at a false discovery rate of 0.05. Because HLA typing was missing for some donors at each locus, association tests included only the typed subset.

According to the germline V gene (reference sequence), CDR1 reads LNHDA and CDR2 reads SQIVND. The germline V end is reduced by 3 bases and the J end by 1 base; junction bases left unmatched: 1. Taken from cysteine to phenylalanine, the CDR3 has 14 residues. The kept DNA is CDR3 alone, 42 bases in frame from the first base. Library preparation was by the immunoSEQ multiplex PCR assay. For the multiplex PCR, a mixture combining 60 forward primers for TCR Vbeta segments and 13 reverse primers for TCR Jbeta segments was used. Amplification of the CDR3 region of rearranged TCR beta genes was performed with a multiplex PCR assay on genomic DNA. The amplified TCR beta libraries were sequenced on the Illumina HiSeq System as 87-base-pair reads. The published analysis was carried out like this. A later analysis counted approximately 84 million unique TCR beta chains across the roughly 700 repertoires, and some 11 million of these chains were shared by at least two donors. Raw reads were error-corrected and collapsed into unique sequences by a nearest-neighbor algorithm in which closely related sequences were merged to remove PCR and sequencing errors. Alignment of CDR3 sequences to IMGT reference sequences was used to assign V, D and J gene segments. For a sequence to be retained, at least a six-nucleotide match to both a V gene segment and a J gene segment was required. Rearrangements were classified as productive when the CDR3 lacked stop codons and remained in frame with V and J, and all other rearrangements were classified as non-productive. Following IMGT convention, CDR3 was defined as the stretch from the second conserved V-encoded cysteine up to the conserved J-encoded phenylalanine. In an earlier analysis of some 550 of the donors, sequences lacking an unambiguous match to a single V gene segment were excluded. In an earlier analysis of 450 to 750 of the donors, a V segment was called functional when productive rearrangements were above 56.7%, and segregating when the standard deviation between donors exceeded 5%. A statistical classification framework was built to diagnose cytomegalovirus status from the catalog of TCR beta chain sequences. V and J gene assignment, in a later analysis, came from comparing TCR nucleotide sequences with IMGT/GENE-DB human TR gene sequences. The TCRdist pipeline was used in a later analysis to assign CDR3 sequences and most-parsimonious VDJ recombination scenarios. In a later analysis, every TCR beta chain was defined by the combination of its CDR3 amino acid sequence and its V-gene family, and reads without a unique V-gene family were dropped. A later analysis removed several hundred highly shared, low-generation-probability nucleotide sequences to deal with suspected cross-contamination and a sequencing artifact. A later analysis calculated a clonal expansion index for each public chain from normalized within-repertoire ranks of inferred template counts. In a later analysis, generation probabilities were computed with a VDJ recombination model fitted to out-of-frame rearrangements, and the resulting probabilities were checked against IGoR. In a later analysis, TCR-TCR, TCR-HLA and TCR-CMV co-occurrence was scored with hypergeometric tests, and a repertoire-size bias correction was applied to TCR pairs. In a later analysis, false discovery rates were estimated by permuting HLA or CMV assignments 20 times. In a later analysis, co-occurring TCRs were grouped using DBSCAN, with TCRdist sequence similarity added in when clustering inside HLA-allele-positive subsets. Repertoires with fewer than 30,000 or more than 120,000 public chains, plus five repertoires with anomalous nucleotide sharing, were excluded from co-occurrence clustering. The immuneACCESS repertoire file appears here via TCRdb, limited to in-frame rearrangements. These files lack a portion of the clones; in checked studies, under half of the deficit traces to unresolved V genes, and the cause of the others is not known. That table gives V, J and clone size, and the DNA gave D and trimming. Within this sample are over 150,000 clones, with around 80% of them counted one time only. In total, the top ten clones hold 2% to 2.5% of the sample.

The cohort consisted of hundreds of healthy bone marrow donors. All cohort members were sampled while nominally healthy, although unrecorded immune exposures were likely present. The donor was CMV seronegative and belonged to the group of 320 or so seronegative cohort members. A peripheral blood sample was provided by each donor, and peripheral blood mononuclear cells were used for TCR beta sequencing. Genomic DNA was extracted from the blood cell samples with the Qiagen DNeasy Blood Extraction Kit. This sequence was found in a male donor in good health and CMV-seronegative. The chain was built from TRBV19 and TRBJ2-7, with 9 bases in between that match TRBD1. Sequencing was performed on PBMCs. DNA sequence: TGTGCCAGTAGTATGGGGACAGGGTCCTACGAGCAGTACTTC. It codes for CASSMGTGSYEQYF.